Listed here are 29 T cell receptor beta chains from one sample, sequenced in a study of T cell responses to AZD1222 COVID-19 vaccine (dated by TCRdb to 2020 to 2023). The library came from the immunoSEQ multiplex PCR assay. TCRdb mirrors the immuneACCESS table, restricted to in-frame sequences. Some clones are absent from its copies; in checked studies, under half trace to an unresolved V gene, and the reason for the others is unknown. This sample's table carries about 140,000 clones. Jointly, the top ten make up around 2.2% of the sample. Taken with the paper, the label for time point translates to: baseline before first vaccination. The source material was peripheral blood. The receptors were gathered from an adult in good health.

This CDR3 reads CASSLGRSLTYEQYF. For the CDR3, the DNA is TGTGCCAGCTCTTTAGGAAGGAGTCTGACCTACGAGCAGTACTTC. The chain links TRBV2 to TRBJ2-7, with D hard to call. V gave up 8 bases and J gave up 2 bases, with 19 bases separating them. This CDR3 spans 15 amino acids. Germline V gene sequence: CDR1 SNHLY, CDR2 FYNNEI.

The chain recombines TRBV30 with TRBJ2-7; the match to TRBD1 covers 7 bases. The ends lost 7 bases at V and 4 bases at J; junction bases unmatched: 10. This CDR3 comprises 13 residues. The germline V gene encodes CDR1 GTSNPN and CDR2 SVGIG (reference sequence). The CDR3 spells CASEASTGYEQYF. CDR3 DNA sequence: TGTGCCTCGGAGGCCTCGACAGGGTACGAGCAGTACTTC.

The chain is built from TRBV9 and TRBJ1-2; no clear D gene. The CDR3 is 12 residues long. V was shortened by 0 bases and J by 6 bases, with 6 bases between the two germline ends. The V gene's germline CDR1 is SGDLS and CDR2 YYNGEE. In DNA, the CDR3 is TGTGCCAGCAGCGTAGGATACGATGGCTACACCTTC. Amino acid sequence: CASSVGYDGYTF.

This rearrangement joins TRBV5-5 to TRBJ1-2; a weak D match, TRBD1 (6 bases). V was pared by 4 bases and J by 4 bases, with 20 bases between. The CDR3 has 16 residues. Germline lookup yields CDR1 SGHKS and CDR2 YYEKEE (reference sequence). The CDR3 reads CASSASPGRDIYGYTF. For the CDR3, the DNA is TGTGCCAGCAGCGCCTCACCGGGCAGGGACATCTATGGCTACACCTTC.

As DNA, the CDR3 is TGTGCCAGCTCACCCCTAGGGCCCAGGGGGCGAACTGAAGCTTTCTTT. As protein: CASSPLGPRGRTEAFF. The rearrangement joins TRBV18 to TRBJ1-1; TRBD1 matches at 8 bases. Trimming at V came to 3 bases and at J to 5 bases, leaving 11 bases not matched to a gene. Germline CDR1 KGHSH, CDR2 LQKENI. The CDR3 runs to 16 residues.

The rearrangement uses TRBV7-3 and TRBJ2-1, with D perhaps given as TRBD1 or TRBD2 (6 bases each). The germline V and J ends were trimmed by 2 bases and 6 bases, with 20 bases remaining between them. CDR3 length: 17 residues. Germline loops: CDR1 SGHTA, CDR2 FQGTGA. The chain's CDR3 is CASSLWSMGAGSNEQFF. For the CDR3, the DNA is TGTGCCAGCAGCTTATGGTCCATGGGGGCCGGGAGCAATGAGCAGTTCTTC.

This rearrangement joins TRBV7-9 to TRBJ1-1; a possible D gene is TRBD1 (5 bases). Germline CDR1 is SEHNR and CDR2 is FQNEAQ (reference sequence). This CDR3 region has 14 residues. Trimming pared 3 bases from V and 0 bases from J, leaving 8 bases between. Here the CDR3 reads CASSFIQVNTEAFF. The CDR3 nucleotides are TGTGCCAGCAGCTTTATACAGGTGAACACTGAAGCTTTCTTT.

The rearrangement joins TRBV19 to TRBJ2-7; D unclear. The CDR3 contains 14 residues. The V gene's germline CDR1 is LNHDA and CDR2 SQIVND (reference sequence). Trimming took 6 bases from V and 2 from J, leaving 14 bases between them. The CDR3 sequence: CASRDPGRAYEQYF. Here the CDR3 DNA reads TGTGCCAGTAGGGACCCCGGCAGAGCCTACGAGCAGTACTTC.

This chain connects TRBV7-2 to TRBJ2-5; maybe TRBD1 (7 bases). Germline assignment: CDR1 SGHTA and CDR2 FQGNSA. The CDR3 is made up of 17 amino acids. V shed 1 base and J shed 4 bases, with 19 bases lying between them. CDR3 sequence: CASSLVGQGVGGETQYF. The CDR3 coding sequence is TGTGCCAGCAGCTTAGTGGGTCAGGGGGTGGGAGGAGAGACCCAGTACTTC.

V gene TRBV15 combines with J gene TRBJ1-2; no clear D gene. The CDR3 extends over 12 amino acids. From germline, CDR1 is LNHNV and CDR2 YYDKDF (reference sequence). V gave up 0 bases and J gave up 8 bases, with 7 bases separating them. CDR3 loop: CATSRDNRGYTF. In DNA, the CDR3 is TGTGCCACCAGCAGAGATAATAGGGGCTACACCTTC.

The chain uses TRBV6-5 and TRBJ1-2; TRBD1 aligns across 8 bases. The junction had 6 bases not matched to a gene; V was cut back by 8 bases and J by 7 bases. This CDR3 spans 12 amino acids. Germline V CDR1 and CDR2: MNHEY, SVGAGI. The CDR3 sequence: CASLFTGGGYTF. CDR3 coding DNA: TGTGCCAGCTTATTTACAGGGGGTGGCTACACCTTC.

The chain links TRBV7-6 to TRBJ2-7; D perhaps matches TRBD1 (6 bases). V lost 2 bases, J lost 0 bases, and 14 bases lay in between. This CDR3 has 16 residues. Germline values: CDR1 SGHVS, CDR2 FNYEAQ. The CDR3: CASSLNAGQFSYEQYF. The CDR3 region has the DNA TGTGCCAGCAGCTTAAACGCCGGACAGTTCTCCTACGAGCAGTACTTC.

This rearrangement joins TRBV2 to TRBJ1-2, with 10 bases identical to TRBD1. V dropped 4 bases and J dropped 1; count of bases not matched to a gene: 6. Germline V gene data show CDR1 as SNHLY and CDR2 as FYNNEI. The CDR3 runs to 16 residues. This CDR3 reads CASSAGTGAHNYGYTF. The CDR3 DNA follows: TGTGCCAGCAGTGCCGGGACAGGGGCCCATAACTATGGCTACACCTTC. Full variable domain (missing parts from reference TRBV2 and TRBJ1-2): EPEVTQTPSHQVTQMGQEVILRCVPISNHLYFYWYRQILGQKVEFLVSFYNNEISEKSEIFDDQFSVERPDGSNFTLKIRSTKLEDSAMYFCASSAGTGAHNYGYTFGSGTRLTVV.

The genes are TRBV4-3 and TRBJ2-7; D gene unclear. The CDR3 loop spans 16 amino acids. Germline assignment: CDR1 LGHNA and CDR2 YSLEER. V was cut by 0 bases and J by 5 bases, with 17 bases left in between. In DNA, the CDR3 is TGCGCCAGCAGCCAAGATAGAGGCTCCCGCCCCCACGAGCAGTACTTC. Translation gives CASSQDRGSRPHEQYF.

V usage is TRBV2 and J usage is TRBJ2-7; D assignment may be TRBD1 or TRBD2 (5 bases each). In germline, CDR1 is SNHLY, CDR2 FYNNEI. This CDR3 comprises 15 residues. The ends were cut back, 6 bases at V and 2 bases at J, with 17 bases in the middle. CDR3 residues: CASRDPGTAAYEQYF. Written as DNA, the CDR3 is TGTGCCAGCAGGGACCCGGGGACGGCTGCCTACGAGCAGTACTTC.

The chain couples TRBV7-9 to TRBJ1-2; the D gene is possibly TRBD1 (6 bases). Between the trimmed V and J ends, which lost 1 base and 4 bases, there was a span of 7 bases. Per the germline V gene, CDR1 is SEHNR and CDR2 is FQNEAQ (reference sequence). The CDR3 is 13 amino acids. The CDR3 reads CASSLETGYGYTF. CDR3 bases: TGTGCCAGCAGCTTAGAGACAGGCTATGGCTACACCTTC.

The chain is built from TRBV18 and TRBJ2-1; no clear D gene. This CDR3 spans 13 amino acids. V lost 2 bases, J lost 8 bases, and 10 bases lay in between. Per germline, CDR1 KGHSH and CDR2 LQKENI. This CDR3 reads CASSPEHRDEQFF. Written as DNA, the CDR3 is TGTGCCAGCTCACCAGAGCATAGGGATGAGCAGTTCTTC.

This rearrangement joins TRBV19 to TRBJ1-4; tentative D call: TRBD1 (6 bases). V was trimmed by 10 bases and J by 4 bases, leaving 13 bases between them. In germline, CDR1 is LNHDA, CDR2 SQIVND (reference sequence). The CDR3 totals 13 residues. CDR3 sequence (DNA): TGTGCCACCGCGGAGGGGGTTAATGAAAAACTGTTTTTT. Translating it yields CATAEGVNEKLFF.

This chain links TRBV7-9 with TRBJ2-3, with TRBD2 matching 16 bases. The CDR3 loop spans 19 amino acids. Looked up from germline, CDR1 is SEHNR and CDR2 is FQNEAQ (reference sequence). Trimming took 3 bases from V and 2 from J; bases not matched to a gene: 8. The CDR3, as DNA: TGTGCCAGCAGCTTGGGACTAGCGGGGGGGAGAACCTCCACAGATACGCAGTATTTT. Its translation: CASSLGLAGGRTSTDTQYF. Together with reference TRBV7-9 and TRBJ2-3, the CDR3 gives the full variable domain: DTGVSQNPRHKITKRGQNVTFRCDPISEHNRLYWYRQTLGQGPEFLTYFQNEAQLEKSRLLSDRFSAERPKGSFSTLEIQRTEQGDSAMYLCASSLGLAGGRTSTDTQYFGPGTRLTVL.

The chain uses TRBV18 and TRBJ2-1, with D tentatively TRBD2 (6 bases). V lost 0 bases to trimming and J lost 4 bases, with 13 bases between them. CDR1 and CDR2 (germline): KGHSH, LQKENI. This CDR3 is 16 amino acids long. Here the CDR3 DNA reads TGTGCCAGCTCACCACCCAGGAGGGGATCTTACAATGAGCAGTTCTTC. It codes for CASSPPRRGSYNEQFF. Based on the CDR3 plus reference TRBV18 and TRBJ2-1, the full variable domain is NAGVMQNPRHLVRRRGQEARLRCSPMKGHSHVYWYRQLPEEGLKFMVYLQKENIIDESGMPKERFSAEFPKEGPSILRIQQVVRGDSAAYFCASSPPRRGSYNEQFFGPGTRLTVL.

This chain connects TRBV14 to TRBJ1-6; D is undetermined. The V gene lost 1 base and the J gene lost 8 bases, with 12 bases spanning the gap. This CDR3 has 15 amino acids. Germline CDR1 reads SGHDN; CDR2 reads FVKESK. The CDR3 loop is CASSQVLAQDSPLHF. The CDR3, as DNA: TGTGCCAGCAGCCAAGTGTTGGCGCAGGATTCACCCCTCCACTTT.

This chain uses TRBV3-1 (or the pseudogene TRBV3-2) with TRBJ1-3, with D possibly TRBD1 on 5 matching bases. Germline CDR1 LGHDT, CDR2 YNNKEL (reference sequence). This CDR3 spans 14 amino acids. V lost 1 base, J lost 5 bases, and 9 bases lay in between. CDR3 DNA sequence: TGTGCCAGCAGCCAAGGGGGGAATAGAAACACCATATATTTT. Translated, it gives CASSQGGNRNTIYF.

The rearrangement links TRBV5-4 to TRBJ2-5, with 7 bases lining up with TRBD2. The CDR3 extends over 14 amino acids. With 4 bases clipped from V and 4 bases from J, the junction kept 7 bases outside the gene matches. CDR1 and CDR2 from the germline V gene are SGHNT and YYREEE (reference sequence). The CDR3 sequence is CASSDRLAGETQYF. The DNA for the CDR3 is TGTGCCAGCAGCGACAGACTAGCCGGAGAGACCCAGTACTTC.

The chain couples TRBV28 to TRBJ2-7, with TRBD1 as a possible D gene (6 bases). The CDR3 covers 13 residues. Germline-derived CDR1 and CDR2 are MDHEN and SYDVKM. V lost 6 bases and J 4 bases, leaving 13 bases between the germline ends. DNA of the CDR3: TGTGCCAGCAGAATCGGACAGCCATACGAGCAGTACTTC. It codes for CASRIGQPYEQYF.

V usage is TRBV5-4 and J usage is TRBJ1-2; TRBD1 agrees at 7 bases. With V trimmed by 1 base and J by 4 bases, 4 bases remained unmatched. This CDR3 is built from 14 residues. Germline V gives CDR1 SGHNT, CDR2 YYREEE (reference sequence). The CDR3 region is CASSLKGATYGYTF. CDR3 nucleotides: TGTGCCAGCAGCTTGAAGGGGGCAACCTATGGCTACACCTTC. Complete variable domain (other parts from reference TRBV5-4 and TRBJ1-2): ETGVTQSPTHLIKTRGQQVTLRCSSQSGHNTVSWYQQALGQGPQFIFQYYREEENGRGNFPPRFSGLQFPNYSSELNVNALELDDSALYLCASSLKGATYGYTFGSGTRLTVV.

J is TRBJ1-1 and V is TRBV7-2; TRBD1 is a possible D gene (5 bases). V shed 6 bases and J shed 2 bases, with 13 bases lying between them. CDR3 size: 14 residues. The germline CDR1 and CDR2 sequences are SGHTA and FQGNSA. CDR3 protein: CASSPGIFNTEAFF. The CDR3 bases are TGTGCCAGCAGTCCAGGGATCTTCAACACTGAAGCTTTCTTT.

CDR3 bases: TGTGCCAGCATTAAGGGCCATAGCTACGAGCAGTACTTC. It specifies CASIKGHSYEQYF. The chain couples TRBV6-4 to TRBJ2-7; D gene unclear. The V end lost 7 bases, the J end lost 3 bases, and 13 bases lay between the germline ends. The CDR3 consists of 13 residues. CDR1 MRHNA and CDR2 SNTAGT come from the germline V gene.

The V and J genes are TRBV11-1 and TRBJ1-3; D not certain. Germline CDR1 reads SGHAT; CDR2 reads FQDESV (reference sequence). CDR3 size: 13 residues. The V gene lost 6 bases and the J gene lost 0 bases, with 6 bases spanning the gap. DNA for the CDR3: TGTGCCAGCAGACTGGACTCTGGAAACACCATATATTTT. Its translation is CASRLDSGNTIYF. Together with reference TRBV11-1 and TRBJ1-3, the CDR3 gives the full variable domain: EAEVAQSPRYKITEKSQAVAFWCDPISGHATLYWYRQILGQGPELLVQFQDESVVDDSQLPKDRFSAERLKGVDSTLKIQPAELGDSAMYLCASRLDSGNTIYFGEGSWLTVV.

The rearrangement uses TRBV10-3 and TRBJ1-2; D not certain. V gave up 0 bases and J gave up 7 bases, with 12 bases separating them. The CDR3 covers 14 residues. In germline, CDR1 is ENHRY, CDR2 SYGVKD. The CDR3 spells CAISESPGPAGYTF. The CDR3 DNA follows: TGTGCCATCAGTGAGTCCCCAGGACCTGCTGGCTACACCTTC.